The next 3 T cell receptor beta chains were all read from a single sample in a study of T-cell memory formation after mild COVID-19. TCRdb analysed the 5' RACE reads with MiXCR anew, one entry per CDR3 protein. The table has 150,000 or so distinct CDR3 sequences, around 25% seen once. The material sequenced was PBMCs or a T cell subset sorted from them (not recorded which). These receptors were obtained from an adult woman who had mild COVID-19 (a few samples of this study predate the infection). Cell type and time point are not known.

Only a few counts were recorded for this clonotype. The V call is TRBV15, the J call TRBJ2-4, with D unresolved. The length of the CDR3 is 16 residues. CDR1 LNHNV and CDR2 YYDKDF come from the germline V gene (reference sequence). V was trimmed by 0 bases and J by 0 bases, leaving 9 bases between them. CDR3 amino acids: CATSRDRELAKNIQYF. The CDR3 DNA reads TGTGCCACCAGCAGAGATCGCGAGCTAGCCAAAAACATTCAGTACTTC.

The chain is built from TRBV3-1 and TRBJ2-1, with 9 nucleotides matching TRBD2. Germline CDR1 is LGHDT and CDR2 is YNNKEL (reference sequence). CDR3 length: 17 amino acids. After removal of 0 bases from V and 6 bases from J, the junction contained 9 bases not matched to a gene. CDR3 nucleotides: TGTGCCAGCAGCCAAGAAGTGGCGGGGGGGCCGGTCAATGAGCAGTTCTTC. Protein product: CASSQEVAGGPVNEQFF.

This chain uses TRBV29-1 with TRBJ2-1; TRBD2 aligns across 7 bases. The CDR3 covers 12 residues. The germline CDR1 and CDR2 sequences are SQVTM and ANQGSEA. V lost 3 bases and J lost 8; bases outside the gene matches: 4. Written as DNA, the CDR3 is TGCAGCGTTGAGGGGCTAGCGGATGAGCAGTTCTTC. It is translated as CSVEGLADEQFF.